One sample yielded the 21 T cell receptor beta chains listed below, sequenced in a study of blood T cells in healthy people across ages. A sample-barcoded 5' primer and a J-beta primer mix were used in a second PCR of about 7 to 12 cycles. Using its own MiXCR run on the 5' RACE reads, TCRdb lists one record per CDR3 protein. The sample includes almost 550,000 distinct CDR3 sequences, approximately 25% of them seen just once. These data also featured in a second study, about T cells of mothers and their children.

Sequenced sample: blood. All receptors come from a boy between 10 and 17 years old in good health.

The chain joins TRBV18 to TRBJ2-1; TRBD2 matches at 9 bases. The DNA end lines up better with TRBJ2-5; the J call may be wrong. Germline V gene sequence: CDR1 KGHSH, CDR2 LQKENI. The CDR3 is 15 amino acids. The CDR3 region has the DNA TGTGCCAGCTCACCACCGAGACTAGCGGATGAGACCCAGTACTTC. It encodes CASSPPRLADETQYF.

J is TRBJ1-1 and V is TRBV7-2; D perhaps matches TRBD1 (6 bases). Trimming pared 11 bases from V and 1 base from J, leaving 17 bases between. CDR1 SGHTA and CDR2 FQGNSA come from the germline V gene. This CDR3 comprises 14 residues. The CDR3 reads CAVRGGQGNTEAFF. CDR3 nucleotide sequence: TGTGCCGTCAGGGGAGGGCAGGGGAACACTGAAGCTTTCTTT.

The chain is built from TRBV12-3 or TRBV12-4 and TRBJ2-2, with D maybe TRBD1 (6 bases). V was trimmed by 0 bases and J by 5 bases, leaving 19 bases between them. This CDR3 has 18 residues. The CDR3: CASSLALRRGQGTGELFF. The CDR3 DNA is TGTGCCAGCAGTTTAGCGCTAAGGCGAGGCCAGGGGACCGGGGAGCTGTTTTTT.

This clonotype appeared a few times. The chain employs TRBV2 and TRBJ2-1; D gene unclear. The CDR3 is made up of 16 amino acids. Germline CDR1 reads SNHLY; CDR2 reads FYNNEI. V gave up 2 bases and J gave up 0 bases, with 11 bases separating them. The CDR3 nucleotides are TGTGCCAGCAGTGAAAGGCGGACGGCCTCCTACAATGAGCAGTTCTTC. It encodes CASSERRTASYNEQFF.

This chain uses TRBV28 with TRBJ2-5, with 8 bases matching TRBD2. The assigned J gene may be wrong: the sequence end matches TRBJ2-1 better. The CDR3 totals 15 residues. CDR1 and CDR2 (germline): MDHEN, SYDVKM. DNA for the CDR3: TGTGCCAGCAGCTTAAGGAGGCAGCGGGGGTGGGAGCAGTTCTTC. Protein product: CASSLRRQRGWEQFF.

This chain joins TRBV30 and TRBJ1-4, with 10 bases lining up with TRBD1. V lost 3 bases to trimming and J lost 6 bases; unmatched junction nucleotides: 4. The V gene's germline CDR1 is GTSNPN and CDR2 SVGIG (reference sequence). There are 14 residues in the CDR3. CDR3 loop: CAWSTGTGDEKLFF. CDR3 sequence (DNA): TGTGCCTGGAGCACCGGGACAGGGGATGAAAAACTGTTTTTT.

The chain uses TRBV7-6 and TRBJ2-1; 7 nucleotides line up with TRBD2. CDR3 size: 20 residues. CDR1 and CDR2 from the germline V gene are SGHVS and FNYEAQ. The V segment lost 3 bases and the J segment 4 bases; nucleotides outside the gene matches: 21. The CDR3 protein is CASSFPREGRQFSDYNEQFF. CDR3 bases: TGTGCCAGCAGCTTCCCCAGGGAGGGCCGTCAGTTCAGCGATTACAATGAGCAGTTCTTC. Based on the CDR3 plus reference TRBV7-6 and TRBJ2-1, the full variable domain is GAGVSQSPRYKVTKRGQDVALRCDPISGHVSLYWYRQALGQGPEFLTYFNYEAQQDKSGLPNDRFSAERPEGSISTLTIQRTEQRDSAMYRCASSFPREGRQFSDYNEQFFGPGTRLTVL.

This clonotype was picked up a small number of times. The rearrangement uses TRBV4-3 and TRBJ2-2, with 8 bases aligning to TRBD2. Trimming removed 11 bases from V and 4 bases from J; junction bases left unmatched: 9. This CDR3 comprises 14 residues. Germline CDR1 LGHNA, CDR2 YSLEER. CDR3 bases: TGCGCCGACCAGAGCGGGGGTATCACCGGGGAGCTGTTTTTT. Translating it yields CADQSGGITGELFF.

The CDR3 reads CASSQSRGRSLETQYF. The CDR3 nucleotides read TGCGCCAGCAGCCAATCCAGGGGAAGGAGTCTTGAGACCCAGTACTTC. The genes are TRBV4-1 and TRBJ2-5; TRBD1 is a possible D gene (6 bases). Germline CDR1 is MGHRA and CDR2 is YSYEKL. The V end was cut by 2 bases, the J end by 5 bases, with 18 bases between. The CDR3 is 16 residues long.

This clonotype was found a few times. The chain uses TRBV12-3 or TRBV12-4 and TRBJ2-1; possibly TRBD1 or TRBD2 for D (6 bases each). Trimming pared 1 base from V and 0 bases from J, leaving 16 bases between. CDR3 length: 18 residues. The DNA of the CDR3 is TGTGCCAGCAGTTTAGGAGGGGGGCGGGTCGGCTCCTACAATGAGCAGTTCTTC. Encoded protein: CASSLGGGRVGSYNEQFF.

J is TRBJ2-7 and V is TRBV6-2 or TRBV6-3, with 9 bases lining up with TRBD1. There are 17 residues in the CDR3. Germline-derived CDR1 and CDR2 are MNHEY and SVGEGT. V shed 4 bases, J shed 5 bases, and the junction held 15 bases outside the gene matches. CDR3 loop: CASSSGAGTGFRHEQYF. CDR3 nucleotide sequence: TGTGCCAGCAGTTCGGGGGCCGGGACAGGGTTTAGGCACGAGCAGTACTTC.

This clonotype was observed a handful of times. This chain joins TRBV6-4 and TRBJ2-3; TRBD1 aligns across 8 bases. V gave up 5 bases and J gave up 6 bases; unmatched junction bases: 7. This CDR3 has 14 amino acids. Germline values: CDR1 MRHNA, CDR2 SNTAGT. The CDR3 loop reads CASSPGTGADTQYF. CDR3 bases: TGTGCCAGCAGTCCGGGGACAGGCGCGGATACGCAGTATTTT.

This clonotype was counted a few times. The V and J genes are TRBV24-1 and TRBJ2-5, with 8 bases identical to TRBD1. The assigned J gene may be wrong: the sequence end matches TRBJ2-1 better. In germline, CDR1 is KGHDR, CDR2 SFDVKD. This CDR3 is built from 14 residues. CDR3 bases: TGTGCCACCAGTGACAGGGGGCGTCCATATGAGCAGTTCTTC. This codes for CATSDRGRPYEQFF.

This clonotype was recorded a few times. The rearrangement uses TRBV6-5 and TRBJ1-2, with TRBD1 matching 7 bases. The CDR3 spans 15 residues. The ends lost 7 bases at V and 4 bases at J; junction bases unmatched: 12. Germline CDR1 MNHEY, CDR2 SVGAGI. The CDR3 region is CASTSTRQGSYGYTF. Written as DNA, the CDR3 is TGTGCCAGCACCTCAACGAGACAGGGCTCCTATGGCTACACCTTC.

The table lists this clonotype with many counts. The V and J genes are TRBV29-1 and TRBJ2-3; perhaps D is TRBD1 or TRBD2 (5 bases each). This CDR3 has 14 amino acids. V was clipped by 7 bases and J by 8 bases, with 22 bases between them. Per germline, CDR1 SQVTM and CDR2 ANQGSEA. The DNA for the CDR3 is TGCAGCGGTCTCGGTATCCCCTATGGGGGTACGCAGTATTTT. This codes for CSGLGIPYGGTQYF.

The chain couples TRBV7-3 to TRBJ2-3; a weak D match, TRBD1 (5 bases). CDR1 and CDR2 (germline): SGHTA, FQGTGA. The CDR3 totals 16 residues. V was shortened by 1 base and J by 2 bases, with 13 bases between the two germline ends. The CDR3, as DNA: TGTGCCAGCAGCTTAAGGGGCCGTCAACCCACAGATACGCAGTATTTT. Protein sequence: CASSLRGRQPTDTQYF. Drawing the rest from reference TRBV7-3 and TRBJ2-3, the complete variable domain is GAGVSQTPSNKVTEKGKYVELRCDPISGHTALYWYRQSLGQGPEFLIYFQGTGAADDSGLPNDRFFAVRPEGSVSTLKIQRTERGDSAVYLCASSLRGRQPTDTQYFGPGTRLTVL.

This clonotype has just a few counts. The chain recombines TRBV7-9 with TRBJ2-5; weak D call: TRBD1 (6 bases). The last part of the DNA fits TRBJ2-7 better; the J call may be wrong. Germline assignment: CDR1 SEHNR and CDR2 FQNEAQ (reference sequence). The CDR3 sequence is 14 residues long. The CDR3 loop is CASSLGSQGYEQYF. In DNA, the CDR3 is TGTGCCAGCAGCTTAGGTAGCCAGGGGTACGAGCAGTACTTC.

This clonotype has ten or more counts. The chain carries TRBV18 and TRBJ2-5; D not resolved. Germline V gene data show CDR1 as KGHSH and CDR2 as LQKENI. The CDR3 totals 11 residues. V was trimmed by 8 bases and J by 3 bases, leaving 7 bases between them. The CDR3 here is CASSPEETQYF. The CDR3 coding sequence is TGTGCCAGCAGTCCCGAAGAGACCCAGTACTTC.

The chain uses TRBV5-1 and TRBJ2-7; D is unclear. Trimming pared 4 bases from V and 4 bases from J, leaving 21 bases between. CDR1 and CDR2 from the germline V gene are SGHRS and YFSETQ. The CDR3 spans 16 residues. This CDR3 is CASSPSTFPESYEQYF. CDR3 coding DNA: TGCGCCAGCAGCCCATCGACATTTCCGGAGTCATACGAGCAGTACTTC. The full variable domain, with the rest looked up from reference TRBV5-1 and TRBJ2-7, is KAGVTQTPRYLIKTRGQQVTLSCSPISGHRSVSWYQQTPGQGLQFLFEYFSETQRNKGNFPGRFSGRQFSNSRSEMNVSTLELGDSALYLCASSPSTFPESYEQYFGPGTRLTVT.

The chain carries TRBV9 and TRBJ2-5; 10 bases are a match to TRBD2. V lost 1 base to trimming and J lost 5 bases; unmatched junction nucleotides: 5. Germline V gene data show CDR1 as SGDLS and CDR2 as YYNGEE. CDR3 length equals 15 residues. DNA for the CDR3: TGTGCCAGCAGCGTATCTAGCGGGAGTGTCGAGACCCAGTACTTC. It is translated as CASSVSSGSVETQYF.

This sequence joins TRBV7-9 and TRBJ2-5, with a weak D call TRBD2 (5 bases). The DNA end is a closer match to TRBJ2-7, so the J assignment may be wrong. This CDR3 has 14 residues. CDR1 and CDR2 (germline): SEHNR, FQNEAQ (reference sequence). CDR3 residues: CASITDLAPYEQYF. The CDR3 DNA reads as TGTGCCAGCATTACTGACCTAGCTCCCTACGAGCAGTACTTC.